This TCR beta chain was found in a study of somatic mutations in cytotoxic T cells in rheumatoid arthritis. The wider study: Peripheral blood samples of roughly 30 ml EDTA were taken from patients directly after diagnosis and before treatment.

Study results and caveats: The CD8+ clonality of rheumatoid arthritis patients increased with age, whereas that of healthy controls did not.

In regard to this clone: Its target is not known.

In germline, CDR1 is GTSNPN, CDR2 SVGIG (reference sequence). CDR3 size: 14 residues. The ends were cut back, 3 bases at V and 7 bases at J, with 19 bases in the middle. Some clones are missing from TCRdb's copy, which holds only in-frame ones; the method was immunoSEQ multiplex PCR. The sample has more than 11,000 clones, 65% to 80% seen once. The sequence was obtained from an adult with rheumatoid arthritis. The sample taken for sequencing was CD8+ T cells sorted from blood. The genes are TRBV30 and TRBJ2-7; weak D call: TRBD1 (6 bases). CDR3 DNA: TGTGCCTGGAGAGGCCGGCAGGGGTTGAGGGAGCAGTACTTC. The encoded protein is CAWRGRQGLREQYF.